A single sample gave rise to the 14 T cell receptor beta chains below, sequenced in a study of T cell responses to AZD1222 COVID-19 vaccine. The protocol was immunoSEQ multiplex PCR, while the TCRdb copy is restricted to in-frame clones and leaves out a portion. The sample has about 130,000 clones; about 82% are singletons. The material was peripheral blood, obtained on day 0 of AZD1222 vaccination. The receptors come from an adult in good health.

At least ten counts were recorded for this clone. The V and J genes are TRBV4-1 and TRBJ2-1; 11 positions agree with TRBD2. The CDR3 contains 19 residues. With 4 bases clipped from V and 0 bases from J, the junction kept 11 bases outside the gene matches. CDR1 and CDR2 from the germline V gene are MGHRA and YSYEKL. The CDR3 sequence: CASSPGLAGGSSSYNEQFF. The CDR3 nucleotides read TGCGCCAGCAGCCCTGGGCTAGCGGGAGGATCAAGCTCCTACAATGAGCAGTTCTTC.

The chain combines TRBV7-9 with TRBJ1-1, with D tentatively TRBD1 (5 bases). The CDR3 contains 13 residues. V shed 4 bases and J shed 5 bases, with 11 bases lying between them. CDR1 SEHNR and CDR2 FQNEAQ come from the germline V gene (reference sequence). The CDR3 spells CASSSGSRTEAFF. Written as DNA, the CDR3 is TGTGCCAGCAGCTCAGGGTCGCGGACTGAAGCTTTCTTT.

This rearrangement joins TRBV6-2 or TRBV6-3 to TRBJ2-1, with 9 bases that match TRBD2. Looked up from germline, CDR1 is MNHEY and CDR2 is SVGEGT. CDR3 length: 14 amino acids. V shed 5 bases, J shed 9 bases, and the junction held 8 bases outside the gene matches. CDR3 amino acids: CASSGPSGDSEQFF. DNA of the CDR3: TGTGCCAGCAGTGGCCCTAGCGGGGATTCTGAGCAGTTCTTC.

CDR3 sequence: CASSLGSSYEQYF. The CDR3 region has the DNA TGCGCCAGCAGCTTGGGTAGCTCCTACGAGCAGTACTTC. The J gene is TRBJ2-7, the V gene TRBV5-1; D not resolved. V lost 0 bases to trimming and J lost 0 bases, with 4 bases between them. The CDR3 is made up of 13 amino acids. CDR1 and CDR2 (germline): SGHRS, YFSETQ.

The chain carries TRBV14 and TRBJ1-1, with a weak D call TRBD1 (5 bases). The CDR3 totals 14 residues. Germline V gene sequence: CDR1 SGHDN, CDR2 FVKESK. Trimming took off 4 bases at V and 1 base at J, with 10 bases between the two ends. CDR3 coding DNA: TGTGCCAGCAGCCTACAGGTTGGGAACACTGAAGCTTTCTTT. Amino acids: CASSLQVGNTEAFF.

This clone is labeled as medium-sized. In DNA, the CDR3 is TGCGCCAGCAGCTTACTAGATCCTACGGGCTATGAGCAGTTCTTC. Protein product: CASSLLDPTGYEQFF. The chain carries TRBV5-1 and TRBJ2-1, with D possibly TRBD2 on 5 matching bases. Germline V lookup: CDR1 SGHRS, CDR2 YFSETQ. The length of the CDR3 is 15 residues. Deletions cut 2 bases from V and 8 bases from J, with 17 bases between.

The chain has TRBV6-5 and TRBJ1-2; 7 bases align to TRBD1. Trimming removed 0 bases from V and 7 bases from J; junction bases left unmatched: 2. This CDR3 is built from 13 residues. Germline CDR1 and CDR2: MNHEY and SVGAGI. CDR3 region: CASSYSTGFGYTF. The DNA for the CDR3 is TGTGCCAGCAGTTACTCGACAGGGTTTGGCTACACCTTC.

V and J are TRBV29-1 and TRBJ2-5; D possibly corresponds to TRBD1 (5 bases). Trimming stripped 5 bases from V and 3 bases from J, with 10 bases between. This CDR3 has 12 residues. The V gene's germline CDR1 is SQVTM and CDR2 ANQGSEA. CDR3 residues: CSVQGFKETQYF. The CDR3 coding sequence is TGCAGCGTTCAGGGTTTTAAAGAGACCCAGTACTTC.

This chain connects TRBV6-5 to TRBJ2-1, with D perhaps TRBD1 (5 bases). This CDR3 has 15 residues. Germline assignment: CDR1 MNHEY and CDR2 SVGAGI. Trimming left V 6 bases short and J 8 bases short, with 20 bases between. CDR3 in DNA: TGTGCCAGCAGGTGGACGACATTGCAGGGCCATGAGCAGTTCTTC. This sequence encodes CASRWTTLQGHEQFF.

The V and J genes are TRBV3-1 (or the pseudogene TRBV3-2) and TRBJ1-6; tentatively, D is TRBD1 (5 bases). Germline CDR1 and CDR2: LGHDT and YNNKEL (reference sequence). V was cut by 1 base and J by 8 bases, with 12 bases left in between. This CDR3 has 15 residues. CDR3 nucleotide sequence: TGTGCCAGCAGCCAAGGTTGGGGCAGGGATTCACCCCTCCACTTT. Amino acid sequence: CASSQGWGRDSPLHF.

This clone has just one count. V usage is TRBV7-9 and J usage is TRBJ1-1; D might be TRBD1 (5 bases). Trimming took 8 bases from V and 5 from J, leaving 18 bases between them. The CDR3 has 14 amino acids. The germline V gene encodes CDR1 SEHNR and CDR2 FQNEAQ (reference sequence). CDR3 amino acids: CASLVGGLRTEAFF. The CDR3 DNA reads as TGTGCCAGCCTAGTTGGGGGTTTACGGACTGAAGCTTTCTTT.

Comments on this clone: Germline and junction disagree at one end, which may indicate a read error. The chain recombines TRBV19 with TRBJ1-1; tentatively, D is TRBD1 (6 bases). There are 13 residues in the CDR3. Germline CDR1 reads LNHDA; CDR2 reads SQIVND (reference sequence). The CDR3 spells CGTRAGARTEAFF. The CDR3 region has the DNA TGCGGTACGCGCGCGGGGGCGCGAACTGAAGCTTTCTTT.

V gene TRBV19 combines with J gene TRBJ2-2; D may match TRBD1 or TRBD2 (5 bases each). The CDR3 totals 15 residues. The germline gives CDR1 LNHDA, CDR2 SQIVND (reference sequence). The V end lost 7 bases, the J end lost 0 bases, and 12 bases lay between the germline ends. The CDR3, as DNA: TGTGCCAGTACCCGGGTGGGGGCGAACACCGGGGAGCTGTTTTTT. Translated, it gives CASTRVGANTGELFF.

This chain uses TRBV7-8 with TRBJ2-7, with 9 bases lining up with TRBD1. V dropped 4 bases and J dropped 6; count of bases not matched to a gene: 10. Germline V gene sequence: CDR1 SGHVS, CDR2 FQNEAQ. The CDR3 is made up of 15 amino acids. The CDR3 loop reads CASSWPTGGTVEQYF. The CDR3 region has the DNA TGTGCCAGCAGCTGGCCGACAGGGGGTACTGTCGAGCAGTACTTC.